This T cell receptor (beta chain) originates from a study of shared clonotypes between healthy human individuals. Study as a whole: For every donor, three CD4 naive, three CD4 memory, two CD8 naive and one CD8 memory plates were used. Whole-study results and caveats: A reduction in generation probabilities was seen for non-shared clonotypes relative to those shared by all four donors.

The data were produced by immunoSEQ multiplex PCR, yet TCRdb's version contains in-frame clones alone and is incomplete. This table holds some 2,500,000 clones, over 85% found once. Concerning this clone: Its antigen is unknown.

Germline V gene lookup returns CDR1 MDHEN and CDR2 SYDVKM. This CDR3 has 15 residues. The J segment lost 9 bases and the V segment lost 5 bases, leaving 6 bases of the junction unmatched. The genes are TRBV28 and TRBJ1-6; 11 bases align to TRBD1. The material sequenced was naive CD4+ T cells from PBMCs. Subset specified: CD45RA+ positively selected. This clonotype originated in a man aged 18 to 29 in good health. Some clones in this sample may be carry-over from other donors' samples. DNA of the CDR3: TGTGCCAGCAGTACCCGGACAGGGGGCAGTTCACCCCTCCACTTT. Its translation: CASSTRTGGSSPLHF.